This entry lists 27 T cell receptor beta chains sequenced from one sample in a study of blood T cells in healthy people across ages (dated by TCRdb to the mid-2010s). Library method: 5' RACE. Sequenced using an Illumina HiSeq 2500. A second PCR of roughly 7 to 11 cycles was performed with a sample-barcoded 5' primer and a J-beta primer mix. Using fastp trimming at Q25 and MiXCR clonotype assembly, TCRdb reanalyzed the public sequencing data and kept in-frame beta chains. Rows with a matching CDR3 protein are joined into one entry that keeps the most common DNA and genes. For this sample the table gives approximately 1,100,000 distinct CDR3 sequences, of which more than 40% were detected only once. The ten largest make up under 20% of the sample. The sample taken for sequencing was blood. Every receptor here comes from a woman aged 55-70 years in good health.

The J gene is TRBJ2-3, the V gene TRBV27; D not resolved. Germline V gene sequence: CDR1 MNHEY, CDR2 SMNVEV (reference sequence). There are 15 residues in the CDR3. With 3 bases removed from V and 3 bases from J, the gap between germline ends came to 13 bases. CDR3 bases: TGTGCCAGCAGTTTTTGGGCAGAAATTACAGATACGCAGTATTTT. It is translated as CASSFWAEITDTQYF.

V and J are TRBV6-5 and TRBJ2-3, with no clear D. The length of the CDR3 is 13 residues. V lost 2 bases to trimming and J lost 2 bases, with 5 bases between them. Germline CDR1 and CDR2: MNHEY and SVGAGI. In DNA form, the CDR3 reads TGTGCCAGCAGTTACAAATCCACAGATACGCAGTATTTT. Protein product: CASSYKSTDTQYF.

As for this clonotype: This could be a read error, since a much larger clone is one nucleotide away. V and J are TRBV10-3 and TRBJ2-7; weak D call: TRBD2 (6 bases). Germline CDR1 is ENHRY and CDR2 is SYGVKD. The V end lost 11 bases, the J end lost 3 bases, and 14 bases lay between the germline ends. This CDR3 comprises 12 residues. The CDR3 bases are TGTGCCGTCGGGGCGGGGCTCTACGAGCAGTACTTC. Amino acid sequence: CAVGAGLYEQYF.

The chain carries TRBV20-1 and TRBJ2-3; D is possibly TRBD1 (6 bases). From germline, CDR1 is DFQATT and CDR2 SNEGSKA (reference sequence). This CDR3 has 14 residues. V was pared by 5 bases and J by 7 bases, with 19 bases between. The CDR3 DNA reads TGCAGTGCTCCCAGGGGATTGGATGGGAATACGCAGTATTTT. Translating gives CSAPRGLDGNTQYF.

For this clonotype: This may be a read error, as it is one base from a much larger clone. V and J are TRBV6-6 and TRBJ2-7, with D possibly matching TRBD1 (5 bases). Germline V lookup: CDR1 MNHNY, CDR2 SVGAGI (reference sequence). This CDR3 is 16 amino acids long. V gave up 2 bases and J gave up 7 bases, with 21 bases separating them. Here the CDR3 DNA reads TGTGCCAGCAGTTACGACAGAAAGACATTGGACAATGAGCAGTACTTC. Encoded protein: CASSYDRKTLDNEQYF.

The chain links TRBV10-1 to TRBJ1-5, with D uncertain. V lost 0 bases and J 4 bases, leaving 7 bases between the germline ends. From germline, CDR1 is WNHNN and CDR2 SYGVQD (reference sequence). This CDR3 comprises 14 residues. The CDR3 region has the DNA TGCGCCAGCAGTGAGTCGGGTAGAAATCAGCCCCAGCATTTT. Amino acid sequence: CASSESGRNQPQHF.

This clonotype occurred a few times. The CDR3 DNA is TGCAGTGCTAAGACTAGCAGTGTGTACAATGAGCAGTACTTC. This gives the protein CSAKTSSVYNEQYF. The V call is TRBV20-1, the J call TRBJ2-1; TRBD2 agrees at 7 bases. Matching the DNA end better, TRBJ2-7 makes the J call doubtful. Germline lookup yields CDR1 DFQATT and CDR2 SNEGSKA (reference sequence). The CDR3 is 14 residues long.

CDR3 loop: CASSWTGTSGHNEQYF. The CDR3 region has the DNA TGCGCCAGCAGCTGGACCGGGACTAGCGGCCACAATGAGCAGTACTTC. The gene calls are TRBV5-1 and TRBJ2-5; 11 positions match TRBD2. The V gene's germline CDR1 is SGHRS and CDR2 YFSETQ. This CDR3 spans 16 amino acids. V dropped 3 bases and J dropped 11; count of bases not matched to a gene: 15. The whole variable domain, remainder taken from reference TRBV5-1 and TRBJ2-5, is KAGVTQTPRYLIKTRGQQVTLSCSPISGHRSVSWYQQTPGQGLQFLFEYFSETQRNKGNFPGRFSGRQFSNSRSEMNVSTLELGDSALYLCASSWTGTSGHNEQYFGPGTRLLVL.

This clonotype was seen a single time. The rearrangement links TRBV6-2 or TRBV6-3 to TRBJ2-5; D is unclear. Germline V lookup: CDR1 MNHEY, CDR2 SVGEGT. V lost 6 bases and J lost 5, with 13 bases in between. CDR3 length equals 13 residues. CDR3 sequence (DNA): TGTGCCAGCAGCCGGATGGGTACGGAGACCCAGTACTTC. It encodes CASSRMGTETQYF.

In its sample, this clonotype was seen a few times. This sequence joins TRBV29-1 and TRBJ2-1; TRBD1 matches at 10 bases. Per germline, CDR1 SQVTM and CDR2 ANQGSEA. The CDR3 is made up of 15 amino acids. J lost 2 bases, V lost 3 bases, and 4 bases had no gene match. The DNA of the CDR3 is TGCAGCGTTGATCCGGGACAGGGGACCTACAATGAGCAGTTCTTC. Translated: CSVDPGQGTYNEQFF.

This clonotype was counted at least ten times. The gene calls are TRBV12-3 or TRBV12-4 and TRBJ1-4; possible D gene TRBD1, 5 bases. The CDR3 loop spans 13 amino acids. Trimming removed 0 bases at V and 7 bases at J, with 6 bases between. This chain's CDR3 is CASSLAGTEKLFF. The CDR3, as DNA: TGTGCCAGCAGTTTAGCCGGGACTGAAAAACTGTTTTTT.

Only a few counts were recorded for this clonotype. V usage is TRBV4-1 and J usage is TRBJ2-5, with 11 bases aligning to TRBD2. This CDR3 is built from 16 residues. Germline CDR1 reads MGHRA; CDR2 reads YSYEKL. With 2 bases clipped from V and 5 bases from J, the junction kept 7 bases outside the gene matches. For the CDR3, the DNA is TGCGCCAGCAGCCAACCTACTAGCGGGAGTCGTGAGACCCAGTACTTC. Amino acids: CASSQPTSGSRETQYF.

Details on this clonotype: One end of the junction varies from germline; a read error may be responsible. This chain joins TRBV11-2 and TRBJ2-5, with TRBD2 matching 9 bases. The J call may be incorrect, as the DNA end agrees better with TRBJ2-7. The V gene's germline CDR1 is SGHAT and CDR2 FQNNGV. This CDR3 region has 16 residues. The CDR3 nucleotides are TGTGTCAGCAGCTCGCCGTTTGCGGGAGGGTCCCACGAGCAGTACTTC. Its translation: CVSSSPFAGGSHEQYF.

This clonotype was observed a few times. This chain uses TRBV20-1 with TRBJ2-3, with 7 bases matching TRBD2. J was trimmed by 4 bases and V by 2 bases; bases with no gene match: 9. This CDR3 comprises 15 residues. Germline V gene lookup returns CDR1 DFQATT and CDR2 SNEGSKA (reference sequence). CDR3 residues: CSARLAGVTADTQYF. For the CDR3, the DNA is TGCAGTGCTAGATTGGCGGGAGTGACAGCAGATACGCAGTATTTT.

The genes are TRBV5-1 and TRBJ2-7; 12 bases match TRBD1. Germline V lookup: CDR1 SGHRS, CDR2 YFSETQ. The J segment lost 7 bases and the V segment lost 2 bases, leaving 13 bases of the junction unmatched. The CDR3 loop spans 17 amino acids. Here the CDR3 DNA reads TGCGCCAGCAGCTTTATACCGGGACAGGGGGCGGCTGGAGAGCAGTACTTC. It is translated as CASSFIPGQGAAGEQYF.

This clonotype was picked up a small number of times. The chain links TRBV12-3 or TRBV12-4 to TRBJ1-5, with TRBD1 as a possible D gene (6 bases). Trimming left V 2 bases short and J 3 bases short, with 11 bases between. The CDR3 extends over 15 amino acids. The CDR3 is CASSLRAGVNQPQHF. In nucleotides, the CDR3 is TGTGCCAGCAGTTTAAGGGCAGGGGTCAATCAGCCCCAGCATTTT.

The rearrangement links TRBV7-6 to TRBJ2-4, with TRBD2 matching 10 bases. Judging by the DNA end, TRBJ2-7 fits better; the J call may be wrong. Per germline, CDR1 SGHVS and CDR2 FNYEAQ. The length of the CDR3 is 15 residues. The CDR3 DNA reads TGTGCCAGCAGCTTAGTGCTAGCGGGAGTAGACGAGCAGTACTTC. Amino acids: CASSLVLAGVDEQYF.

In the case of this clonotype: Sequence at one end of the junction differs from germline and may be a read error. The V gene is TRBV9, the J gene TRBJ2-1; tentatively, D is TRBD2 (5 bases). The germline gives CDR1 SGDLS, CDR2 YYNGEE. This CDR3 region has 13 residues. CDR3 sequence: CARSEGTVDEQFF. The CDR3 DNA is TGTGCCCGCAGCGAGGGAACCGTGGATGAGCAGTTCTTC.

The V gene is TRBV28, the J gene TRBJ2-5; tentatively, D is TRBD1 or TRBD2 (5 bases each). Trimming removed 3 bases from V and 4 bases from J, with 15 bases in between. This CDR3 has 15 residues. Germline CDR1 MDHEN, CDR2 SYDVKM. CDR3 amino acids: CASSFMGRVRETQYF. Written as DNA, the CDR3 is TGTGCCAGCAGTTTCATGGGGCGGGTAAGAGAGACCCAGTACTTC.

The J gene is TRBJ2-5, the V gene TRBV6-6; TRBD1 is a possible D gene (5 bases). V lost 2 bases and J lost 1, with 11 bases in between. The CDR3 covers 15 residues. CDR1 MNHNY and CDR2 SVGAGI come from the germline V gene (reference sequence). CDR3 DNA: TGTGCCAGCAGTTACCCGCAGGGTGGCCAAGAGACCCAGTACTTC. It yields the protein CASSYPQGGQETQYF.

V and J are TRBV4-2 and TRBJ1-5; a weak D match, TRBD1 (6 bases). The CDR3 is 14 residues long. Germline CDR1 LGHNA, CDR2 YNFKEQ. With 6 bases removed from V and 7 bases from J, the gap between germline ends came to 16 bases. Written as DNA, the CDR3 is TGTGCCAGCAGTGTAGGGGGTCAAGGACAGCCCCAGCATTTT. Translation gives CASSVGGQGQPQHF.

The chain recombines TRBV12-3 or TRBV12-4 with TRBJ2-7; 10 bases line up with TRBD2. After removal of 4 bases from V and 3 bases from J, the junction contained 6 bases not matched to a gene. The CDR3 covers 15 residues. The DNA for the CDR3 is TGTGCCAGCAGTTCCCAACTAGCGGGGAACTACGAGCAGTACTTC. Amino acids: CASSSQLAGNYEQYF.

This clonotype turned up a few times. The chain combines TRBV10-3 with TRBJ2-7, with TRBD2 as a possible D gene (5 bases). V was cut by 4 bases and J by 5 bases, with 12 bases left in between. The CDR3 is 13 amino acids. Germline lookup yields CDR1 ENHRY and CDR2 SYGVKD. The CDR3: CAISGLLGDEQYF. The CDR3 coding sequence is TGTGCCATCAGTGGCCTCCTCGGGGACGAGCAGTACTTC.

This clonotype has only one observation. V and J are TRBV10-3 and TRBJ2-7, with TRBD2 matching over 10 bases. Losses at the gene ends were 10 bases for V and 3 bases for J; bases not matched to a gene: 6. The CDR3 spans 13 residues. Germline loops: CDR1 ENHRY, CDR2 SYGVKD. The CDR3 coding sequence is TGTGCCACAACTAGCGGGGCCGTCTACGAGCAGTACTTC. Translation gives CATTSGAVYEQYF.

The rearrangement uses TRBV21-1 and TRBJ2-1. TRBV21-1 is a pseudogene. The CDR3 totals 15 residues. The CDR3 DNA follows: TGTGCCAGCAGCAAAGGGGGTGGCAAAGTCAATGAGCAGTTCTTC. Protein sequence: CASSKGGGKVNEQFF.

This clonotype occurred a few times. The chain couples TRBV2 to TRBJ2-6; no clear D gene. Germline V gene lookup returns CDR1 SNHLY and CDR2 FYNNEI. CDR3 size: 15 residues. Between the trimmed V and J ends, which lost 3 bases and 0 bases, there was a span of 6 bases. The CDR3 sequence is CASSDWSSGANVLTF. CDR3 DNA: TGTGCCAGCAGTGATTGGTCCTCTGGGGCCAACGTCCTGACTTTC.

The J gene is TRBJ2-4, the V gene TRBV7-9; D remains ambiguous. V gave up 5 bases and J gave up 3 bases, with 11 bases separating them. CDR3 length equals 14 residues. Germline V gene lookup returns CDR1 SEHNR and CDR2 FQNEAQ (reference sequence). CDR3 DNA: TGTGCCAGCAGCCCCGGGCTAGTCAAAAACATTCAGTACTTC. As protein: CASSPGLVKNIQYF.